The TCR beta chain described here comes from a study of blood T cell repertoires in COVID-19. At the level of the study: Italy, Spain and the United States were the sources of the convalescent and acute COVID-19 samples. T cells, B-cell-depleted T cells, or PBMCs provided the cDNA or gDNA that served as material.

The CDR3 totals 15 residues. Germline CDR1 is KGHSH and CDR2 is LQKENI. Trimming took 6 bases from V and 8 from J, leaving 22 bases between them. Enrolment of Seattle patients took place during active infection, and they were followed longitudinally. The authors' processing: Amplification from reference gene primers served as the basis for estimated nucleated cell counts. The table came from immunoSEQ multiplex PCR; TCRdb's copy has only in-frame clones and leaves some out. For V, J and clone size, that table is used; D and trimming come from the DNA. The sample holds roughly 150,000 clones, about 87% seen once.

This chain joins TRBV18 and TRBJ1-2; D is perhaps TRBD1 (5 bases). Sequenced input: peripheral blood. The TCR originated in a woman in her 70s with COVID-19, enrolled during active disease. CDR3 region: CASSPLSGAQRGYTF. The CDR3 DNA reads as TGTGCCAGCTCCCCCCTGAGTGGGGCACAGAGAGGCTACACCTTC. Filled out from reference TRBV18 and TRBJ1-2, the complete variable domain reads NAGVMQNPRHLVRRRGQEARLRCSPMKGHSHVYWYRQLPEEGLKFMVYLQKENIIDESGMPKERFSAEFPKEGPSILRIQQVVRGDSAAYFCASSPLSGAQRGYTFGSGTRLTVV.